A single T cell receptor beta chain is shown here with its context. The antigen remains undetermined. These data are taken from a study of OX40 agonist ivuxolimab in advanced cancers. General study findings and limits: Within 6 weeks, CD4+ and CD8+ blood T cells expanded clonally at 0.1 to 3.0 mg/kg.

Using immunoSEQ multiplex PCR, the repertoire was profiled, and TCRdb retains in-frame clones only, with some absent. The data show approximately 27,000 clones, 70% to 80% seen once. Germline values: CDR1 SEHNR, CDR2 FQNEAQ (reference sequence). This CDR3 contains 16 residues. V lost 5 bases, J lost 2 bases, and 17 bases lay in between. The sequencing here drew on CD4+ or CD8+ T cells sorted from blood, taken in a trial of the OX40 agonist ivuxolimab. The receptor was isolated from an adult with an advanced solid tumor such as melanoma, head and neck, liver or kidney cancer. This chain uses TRBV7-9 with TRBJ2-3, with D perhaps TRBD1 (6 bases). This CDR3 reads CASSQAWQGYTDTQYF. Here the CDR3 DNA reads TGTGCCAGCAGCCAAGCGTGGCAGGGGTACACAGATACGCAGTATTTT.